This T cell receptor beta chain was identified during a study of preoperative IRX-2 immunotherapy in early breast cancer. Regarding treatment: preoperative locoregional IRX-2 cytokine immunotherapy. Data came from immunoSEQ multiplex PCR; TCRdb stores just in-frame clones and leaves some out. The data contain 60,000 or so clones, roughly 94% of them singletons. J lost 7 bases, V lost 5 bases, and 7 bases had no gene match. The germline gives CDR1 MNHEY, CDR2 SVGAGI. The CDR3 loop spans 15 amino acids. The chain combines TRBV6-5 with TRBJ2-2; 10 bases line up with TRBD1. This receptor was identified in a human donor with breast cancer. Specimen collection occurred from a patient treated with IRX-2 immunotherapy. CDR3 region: CASSPGTGVIGELFF. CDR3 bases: TGTGCCAGCAGTCCTGGGACAGGGGTCATCGGGGAGCTGTTTTTT.